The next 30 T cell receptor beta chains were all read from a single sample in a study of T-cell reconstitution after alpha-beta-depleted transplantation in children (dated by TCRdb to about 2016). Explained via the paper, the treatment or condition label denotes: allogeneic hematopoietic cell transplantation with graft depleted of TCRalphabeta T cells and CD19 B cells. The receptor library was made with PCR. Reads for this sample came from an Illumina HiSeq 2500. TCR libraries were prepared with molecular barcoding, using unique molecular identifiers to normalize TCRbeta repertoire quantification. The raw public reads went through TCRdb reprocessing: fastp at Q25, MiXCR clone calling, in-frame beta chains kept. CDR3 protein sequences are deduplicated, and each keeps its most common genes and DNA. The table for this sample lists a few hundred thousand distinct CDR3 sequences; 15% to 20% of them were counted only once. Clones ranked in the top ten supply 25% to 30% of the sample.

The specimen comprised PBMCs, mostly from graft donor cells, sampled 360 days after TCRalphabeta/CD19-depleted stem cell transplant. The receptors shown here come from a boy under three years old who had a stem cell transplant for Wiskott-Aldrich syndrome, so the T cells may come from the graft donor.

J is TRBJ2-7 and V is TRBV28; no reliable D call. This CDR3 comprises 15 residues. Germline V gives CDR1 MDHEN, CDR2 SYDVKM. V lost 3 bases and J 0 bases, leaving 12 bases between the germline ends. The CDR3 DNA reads TGTGCCAGCAGTTTTCGACTGTTCCCCTCCTACGAGCAGTACTTC. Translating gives CASSFRLFPSYEQYF.

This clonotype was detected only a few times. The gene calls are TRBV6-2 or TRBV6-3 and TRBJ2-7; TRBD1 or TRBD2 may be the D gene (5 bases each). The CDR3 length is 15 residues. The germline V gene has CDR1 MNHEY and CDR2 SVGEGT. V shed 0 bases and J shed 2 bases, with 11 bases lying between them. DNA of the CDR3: TGTGCCAGCAGTTACTCGGTGGGACCTACCTACGAGCAGTACTTC. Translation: CASSYSVGPTYEQYF.

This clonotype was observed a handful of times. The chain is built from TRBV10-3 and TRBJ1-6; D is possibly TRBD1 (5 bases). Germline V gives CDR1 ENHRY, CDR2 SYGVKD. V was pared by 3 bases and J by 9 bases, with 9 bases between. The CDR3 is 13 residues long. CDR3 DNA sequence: TGTGCCATCAGTGAAACAGGAATTTCACCCCTCCACTTT. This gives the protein CAISETGISPLHF.

CDR3 coding DNA: TGCAGTGCTAGTGACAGCTACCAAGAGACCCAGTACTTC. The encoded protein is CSASDSYQETQYF. The J gene is TRBJ2-5, the V gene TRBV20-1; D is perhaps TRBD1 (5 bases). Per the germline V gene, CDR1 is DFQATT and CDR2 is SNEGSKA (reference sequence). V was trimmed by 3 bases and J by 0 bases, leaving 8 bases between them. This CDR3 spans 13 amino acids.

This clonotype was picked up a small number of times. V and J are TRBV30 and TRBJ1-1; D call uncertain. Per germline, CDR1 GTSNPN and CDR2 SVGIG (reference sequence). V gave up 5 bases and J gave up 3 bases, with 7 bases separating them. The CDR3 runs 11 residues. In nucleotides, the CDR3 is TGTGCCTGGCGTACATACACTGAAGCTTTCTTT. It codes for CAWRTYTEAFF.

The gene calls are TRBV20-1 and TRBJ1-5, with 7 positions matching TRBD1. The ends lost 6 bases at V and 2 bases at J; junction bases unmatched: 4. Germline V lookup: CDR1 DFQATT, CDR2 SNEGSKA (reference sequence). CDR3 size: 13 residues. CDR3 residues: CSAPDRGNQPQHF. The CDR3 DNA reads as TGCAGTGCCCCTGACAGGGGCAATCAGCCCCAGCATTTT.

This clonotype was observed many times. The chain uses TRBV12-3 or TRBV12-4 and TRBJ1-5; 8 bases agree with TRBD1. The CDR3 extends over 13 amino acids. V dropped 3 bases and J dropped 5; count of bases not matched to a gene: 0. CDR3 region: CASSLTGDQPQHF. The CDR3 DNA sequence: TGTGCCAGCAGTTTGACAGGGGATCAGCCCCAGCATTTT.

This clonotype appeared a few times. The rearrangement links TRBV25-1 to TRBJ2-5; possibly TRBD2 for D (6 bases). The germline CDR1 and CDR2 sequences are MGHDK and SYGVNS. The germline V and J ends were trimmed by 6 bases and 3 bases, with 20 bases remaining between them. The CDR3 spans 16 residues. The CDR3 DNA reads TGTGCCAGCAGCGCGATGGGAGGTAAAGGCAAAGAGACCCAGTACTTC. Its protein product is CASSAMGGKGKETQYF.

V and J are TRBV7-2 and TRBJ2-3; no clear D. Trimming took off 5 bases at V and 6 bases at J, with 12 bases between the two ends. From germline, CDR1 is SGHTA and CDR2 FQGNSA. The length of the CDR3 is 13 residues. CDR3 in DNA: TGTGCCAGCAGCCCAACCTTCGGCGATACGCAGTATTTT. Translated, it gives CASSPTFGDTQYF. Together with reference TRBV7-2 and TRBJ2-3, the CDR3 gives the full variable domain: GAGVSQSPSNKVTEKGKDVELRCDPISGHTALYWYRQSLGQGLEFLIYFQGNSAPDKSGLPSDRFSAERTGGSVSTLTIQRTQQEDSAVYLCASSPTFGDTQYFGPGTRLTVL.

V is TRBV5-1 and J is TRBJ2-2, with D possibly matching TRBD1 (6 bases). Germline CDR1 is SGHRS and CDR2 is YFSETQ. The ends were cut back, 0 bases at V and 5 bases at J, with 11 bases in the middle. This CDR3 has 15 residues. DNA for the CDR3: TGCGCCAGCAGCTTGGAGGTAACAGGGACCGGGGAGCTGTTTTTT. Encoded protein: CASSLEVTGTGELFF.

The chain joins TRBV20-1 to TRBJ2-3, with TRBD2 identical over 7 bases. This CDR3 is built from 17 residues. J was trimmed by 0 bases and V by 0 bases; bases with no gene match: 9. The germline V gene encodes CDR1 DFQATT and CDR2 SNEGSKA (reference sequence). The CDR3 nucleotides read TGCAGTGCTAGAGACCCCTGGACTAGAGGCAGCACAGATACGCAGTATTTT. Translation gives CSARDPWTRGSTDTQYF.

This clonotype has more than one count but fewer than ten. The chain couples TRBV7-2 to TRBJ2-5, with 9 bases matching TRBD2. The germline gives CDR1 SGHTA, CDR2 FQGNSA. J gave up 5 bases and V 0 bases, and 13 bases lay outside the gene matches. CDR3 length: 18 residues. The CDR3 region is CASSLALSWAGGLETQYF. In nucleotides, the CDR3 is TGTGCCAGCAGCTTAGCCCTATCTTGGGCGGGGGGGCTGGAGACCCAGTACTTC.

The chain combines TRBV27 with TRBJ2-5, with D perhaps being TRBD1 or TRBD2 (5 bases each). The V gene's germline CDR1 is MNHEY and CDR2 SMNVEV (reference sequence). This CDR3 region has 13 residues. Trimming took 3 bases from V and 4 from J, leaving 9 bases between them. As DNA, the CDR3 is TGTGCCAGCAGTTTCTTGGGGACAGAGACCCAGTACTTC. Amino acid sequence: CASSFLGTETQYF.

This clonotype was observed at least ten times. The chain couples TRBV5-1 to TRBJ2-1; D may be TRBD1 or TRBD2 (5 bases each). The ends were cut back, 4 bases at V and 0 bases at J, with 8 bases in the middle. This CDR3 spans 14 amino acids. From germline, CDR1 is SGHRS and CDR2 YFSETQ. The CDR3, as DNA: TGCGCCAGCAGCAGGGGAGACTCCTACAATGAGCAGTTCTTC. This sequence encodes CASSRGDSYNEQFF.

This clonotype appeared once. The CDR3 nucleotides read TGTGCCAGCAGGGGGCCCCTACATAGGACTACGGACTACGAGCAGTACTTC. Residues: CASRGPLHRTTDYEQYF. The chain couples TRBV7-9 to TRBJ2-7; D may be TRBD2 (6 bases). The V gene lost 6 bases and the J gene lost 3 bases, with 24 bases spanning the gap. In germline, CDR1 is SEHNR, CDR2 FQNEAQ (reference sequence). The CDR3 is 17 residues long.

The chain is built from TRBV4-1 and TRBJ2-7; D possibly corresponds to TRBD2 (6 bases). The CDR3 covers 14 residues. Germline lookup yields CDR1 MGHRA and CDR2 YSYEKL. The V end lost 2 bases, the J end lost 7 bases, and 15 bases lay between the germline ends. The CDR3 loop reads CASSQRVMAGEQYF. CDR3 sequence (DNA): TGCGCCAGCAGCCAAAGAGTCATGGCGGGGGAGCAGTACTTC.

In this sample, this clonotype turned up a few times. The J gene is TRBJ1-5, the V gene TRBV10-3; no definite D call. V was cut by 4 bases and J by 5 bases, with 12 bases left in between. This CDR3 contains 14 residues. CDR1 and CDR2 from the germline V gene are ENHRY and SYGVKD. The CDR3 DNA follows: TGTGCCATCAGTGGTGACGAGGGATATCAGCCCCAGCATTTT. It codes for CAISGDEGYQPQHF.

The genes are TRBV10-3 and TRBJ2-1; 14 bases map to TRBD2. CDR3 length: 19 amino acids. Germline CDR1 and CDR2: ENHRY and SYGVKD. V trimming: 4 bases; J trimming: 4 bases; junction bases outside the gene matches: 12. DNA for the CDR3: TGTGCCATCAGTGCCCAACTCGGGACTAGCGGGAGTTCATACAATGAGCAGTTCTTC. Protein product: CAISAQLGTSGSSYNEQFF.

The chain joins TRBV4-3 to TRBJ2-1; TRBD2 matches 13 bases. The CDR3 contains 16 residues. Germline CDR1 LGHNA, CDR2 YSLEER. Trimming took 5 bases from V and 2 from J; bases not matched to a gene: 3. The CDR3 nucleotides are TGCGCCAGCAGCAGGGGGACTAGCGGGACCTACAATGAGCAGTTCTTC. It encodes CASSRGTSGTYNEQFF.

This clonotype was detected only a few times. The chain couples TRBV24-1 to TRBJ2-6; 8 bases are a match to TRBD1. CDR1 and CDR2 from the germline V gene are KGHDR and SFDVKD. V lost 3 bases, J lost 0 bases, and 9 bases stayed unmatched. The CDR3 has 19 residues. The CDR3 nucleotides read TGTGCCACCAGTGATGGGCAGGGGGCGGGCCGCTCTGGGGCCAACGTCCTGACTTTC. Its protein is CATSDGQGAGRSGANVLTF.

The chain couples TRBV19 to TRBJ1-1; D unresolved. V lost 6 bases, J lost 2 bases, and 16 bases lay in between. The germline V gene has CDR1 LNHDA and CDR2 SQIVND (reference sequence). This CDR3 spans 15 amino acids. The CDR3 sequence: CASSIPRTGNTEAFF. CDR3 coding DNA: TGTGCCAGTAGCATCCCCCGGACGGGAAACACTGAAGCTTTCTTT.

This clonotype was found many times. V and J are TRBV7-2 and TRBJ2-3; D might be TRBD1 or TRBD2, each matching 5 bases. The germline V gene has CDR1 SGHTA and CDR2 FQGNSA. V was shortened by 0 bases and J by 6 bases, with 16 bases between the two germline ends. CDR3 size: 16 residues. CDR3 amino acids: CASSLAGGPLGDTQYF. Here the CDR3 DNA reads TGTGCCAGCAGCTTAGCTGGGGGACCACTGGGGGATACGCAGTATTTT.

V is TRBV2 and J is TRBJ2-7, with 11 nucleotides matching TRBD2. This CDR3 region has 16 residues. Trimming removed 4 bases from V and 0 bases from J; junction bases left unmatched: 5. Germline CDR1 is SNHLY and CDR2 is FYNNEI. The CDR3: CASSGHSGRASYEQYF. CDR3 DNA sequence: TGTGCCAGCAGTGGTCATAGCGGGAGGGCCTCCTACGAGCAGTACTTC.

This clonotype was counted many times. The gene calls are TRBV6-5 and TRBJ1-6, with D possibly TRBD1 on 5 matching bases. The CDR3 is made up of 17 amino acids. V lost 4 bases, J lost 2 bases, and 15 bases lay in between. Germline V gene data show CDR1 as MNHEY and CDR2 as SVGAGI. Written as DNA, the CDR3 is TGTGCCAGCAGTTTTGACAGTCCGAGAACCTATAATTCACCCCTCCACTTT. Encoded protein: CASSFDSPRTYNSPLHF.

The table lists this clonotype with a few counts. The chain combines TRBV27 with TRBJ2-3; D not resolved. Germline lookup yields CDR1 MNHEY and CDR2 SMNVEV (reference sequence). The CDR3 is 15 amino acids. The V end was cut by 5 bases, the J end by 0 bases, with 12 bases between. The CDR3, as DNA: TGTGCCAGCAGTGCCCAGACACCTAGCACAGATACGCAGTATTTT. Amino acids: CASSAQTPSTDTQYF.

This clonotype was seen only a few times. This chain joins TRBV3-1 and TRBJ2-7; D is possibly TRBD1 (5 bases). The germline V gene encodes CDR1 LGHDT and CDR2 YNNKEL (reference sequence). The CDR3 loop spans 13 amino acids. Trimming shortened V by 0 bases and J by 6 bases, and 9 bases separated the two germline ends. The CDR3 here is CASSQDPQGEQYF. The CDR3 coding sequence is TGTGCCAGCAGCCAAGACCCTCAGGGCGAGCAGTACTTC.

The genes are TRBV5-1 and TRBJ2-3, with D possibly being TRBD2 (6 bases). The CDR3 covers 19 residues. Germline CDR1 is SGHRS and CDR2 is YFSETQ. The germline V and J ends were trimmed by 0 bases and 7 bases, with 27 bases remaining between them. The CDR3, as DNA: TGCGCCAGCAGCTTGGGTCCCCTGTTGTCGGGGACTCCGAAACATACGCAGTATTTT. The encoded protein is CASSLGPLLSGTPKHTQYF.

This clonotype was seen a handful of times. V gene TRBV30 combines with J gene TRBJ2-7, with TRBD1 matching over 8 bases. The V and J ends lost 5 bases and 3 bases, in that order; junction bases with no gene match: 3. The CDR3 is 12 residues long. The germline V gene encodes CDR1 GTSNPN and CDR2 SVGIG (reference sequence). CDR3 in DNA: TGTGCCTGGGGACAGGGTAACTACGAGCAGTACTTC. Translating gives CAWGQGNYEQYF.

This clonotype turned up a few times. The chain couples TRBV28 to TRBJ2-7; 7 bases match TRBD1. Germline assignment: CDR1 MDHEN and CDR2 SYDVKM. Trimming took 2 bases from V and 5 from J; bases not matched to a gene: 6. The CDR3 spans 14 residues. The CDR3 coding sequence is TGTGCCAGCAGTTTAGAGGACAGGATCCACGAGCAGTACTTC. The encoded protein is CASSLEDRIHEQYF.

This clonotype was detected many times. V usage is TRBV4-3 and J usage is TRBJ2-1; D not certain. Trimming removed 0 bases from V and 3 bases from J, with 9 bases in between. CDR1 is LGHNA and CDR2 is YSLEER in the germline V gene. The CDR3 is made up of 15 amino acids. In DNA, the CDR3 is TGCGCCAGCAGCCAAGAAGGACGTGGCTACAATGAGCAGTTCTTC. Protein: CASSQEGRGYNEQFF.